This section outlines one T cell receptor (beta chain) sequence together with its context. Its antigen is undetermined. The hyperthyroidism patients had all been newly diagnosed, and their disease duration was under 2 months. Their ages ranged from 18 to 65 years. Diagnosis relied on clinical symptoms, serum thyroxine and TRAb, thyroid ultrasound and orbital computed tomography. The source material, RNA transcripts, was used to amplify TCR beta CDR3 regions. A first-round RT-PCR of the TCR CDR3 used the HTBI primer set. Via MiXCR, TCRdb re-called the multiplex PCR reads, giving one row per CDR3 protein. Here the sample spans about 510,000 distinct CDR3 sequences, about 15% being singletons. The sample originates from a study of T cells in Graves' hyperthyroidism and ophthalmopathy. Whole-study results and caveats: Ophthalmopathy was distinguished from stable hyperthyroidism by 13 V-J signatures. Ophthalmopathy onset followed model prediction by a median approximately six months.

V lost 5 bases and J lost 3; bases outside the gene matches: 7. The CDR3 totals 17 residues. Germline CDR1 and CDR2: SGHAT and FQNNGV. This TCR derives from a woman between 35 and 50 years old with Graves' hyperthyroidism. This rearrangement joins TRBV11-2 to TRBJ2-3, with TRBD2 matching over 14 bases. The sample consisted of blood. In DNA form, the CDR3 reads TGTGCCAGCAGCCCGGGGACTAGCGGGAGTTATACAGATACGCAGTATTTT. Translated, it gives CASSPGTSGSYTDTQYF.